This TCR beta chain derives from a study of T-cell memory formation after mild COVID-19. This clonotype was detected only a few times. TCRdb re-called the 5' RACE reads through MiXCR, storing one row per CDR3 protein. The top ten hold 20% to 25% of the sample, which has 300,000 to 400,000 distinct CDR3 sequences, around 15% seen once. V shed 0 bases and J shed 5 bases, with 13 bases lying between them. This CDR3 spans 14 amino acids. CDR1 is DFQATT, CDR2 SNEGSKA, per germline (reference sequence). Sequencing input: PBMCs or a T cell subset sorted from them (not recorded which). The receptor comes from a man younger than 35 who had mild COVID-19 (a few samples of this study predate the infection). Cell type and time point are not known. This chain uses TRBV20-1 with TRBJ1-1; D is undetermined. This CDR3 reads CSARDGHAWTEAFF. DNA for the CDR3: TGCAGTGCTAGAGACGGGCATGCATGGACTGAAGCTTTCTTT.